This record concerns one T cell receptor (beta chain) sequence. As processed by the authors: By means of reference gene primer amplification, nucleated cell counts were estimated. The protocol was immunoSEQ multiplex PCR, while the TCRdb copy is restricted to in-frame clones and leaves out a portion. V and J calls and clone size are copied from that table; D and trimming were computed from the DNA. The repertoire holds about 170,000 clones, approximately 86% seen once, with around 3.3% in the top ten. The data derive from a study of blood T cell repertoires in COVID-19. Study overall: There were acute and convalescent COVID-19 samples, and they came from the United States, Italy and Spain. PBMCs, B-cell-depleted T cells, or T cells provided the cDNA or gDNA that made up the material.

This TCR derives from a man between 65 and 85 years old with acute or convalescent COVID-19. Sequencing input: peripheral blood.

The CDR3 nucleotides are TGTGCCAGCAGCTTACGGGACAGGGGGCCGACCAAAAACATTCAGTACTTC. As protein: CASSLRDRGPTKNIQYF. The genes are TRBV11-2 and TRBJ2-4; 12 bases are shared with TRBD1. CDR1 and CDR2 from the germline V gene are SGHAT and FQNNGV. The CDR3 is made up of 17 amino acids. The J segment lost 2 bases and the V segment lost 2 bases, leaving 4 bases of the junction unmatched.